This T cell receptor beta chain stems from a study of cytomegalovirus exposure and HLA in healthy donors. Whole-study results and caveats: Most observed TCR sequences were rare, whereas some public TCRs were detected in many donors.

PCR amplification relied on 60 Vbeta primers (plus 13 Jbeta primers). The assay was immunoSEQ multiplex PCR, and TCRdb's table has in-frame clones only and misses some. The sample lists some 150,000 clones, roughly 74% occurring once. This clone appeared a few times. What it binds is unknown. The ends lost 5 bases at V and 2 bases at J; junction bases unmatched: 3. The CDR3 is made up of 15 amino acids. Germline CDR1 LNHDA, CDR2 SQIVND (reference sequence). The TCR originated in a man aged 35 to 55 in good health and CMV-seronegative. The gene calls are TRBV19 and TRBJ2-1; 10 bases line up with TRBD2. Source material: PBMCs. The CDR3 reads CASSLSGGTYNEQFF. CDR3 in DNA: TGTGCCAGTAGTCTTAGCGGGGGGACCTACAATGAGCAGTTCTTC.